Following are 7 T cell receptor beta chains from one sample sequenced in a study of T-cell reconstitution after alpha-beta-depleted transplantation in children. Unique molecular identifiers were incorporated when the TCRbeta library was constructed. TCRdb reprocessed the PCR reads with MiXCR, giving one entry per CDR3 protein. This table holds about 500,000 distinct CDR3 sequences, approximately 30% found once. The source material was PBMCs from the stem cell graft donor, sampled from the stem cell graft. The receptors were sampled from a human donor who donated a stem cell graft to a child with aplastic anemia.

This chain connects TRBV15 to TRBJ2-3, with 8 bases fitting TRBD2. CDR3 length: 15 amino acids. Per the germline V gene, CDR1 is LNHNV and CDR2 is YYDKDF (reference sequence). J was trimmed by 3 bases and V by 6 bases; bases with no gene match: 8. The CDR3 region has the DNA TGTGCCACCAGTAGTGAGCGGGGGCCAACAGATACGCAGTATTTT. Its translation: CATSSERGPTDTQYF.

The V gene is TRBV20-1, the J gene TRBJ2-7; tentative D call: TRBD2 (6 bases). Germline assignment: CDR1 DFQATT and CDR2 SNEGSKA (reference sequence). V lost 3 bases, J lost 3 bases, and 12 bases lay in between. The CDR3 has 13 residues. As DNA, the CDR3 is TGCAGTGCTAGCCCGGGCGGGATCTACGAGCAGTACTTC. Its protein product is CSASPGGIYEQYF.

This chain links TRBV6-2 or TRBV6-3 with TRBJ2-1; 9 bases are a match to TRBD1. V lost 6 bases and J lost 5; bases outside the gene matches: 8. CDR3 length: 15 amino acids. Germline CDR1 reads MNHEY; CDR2 reads SVGEGT. The CDR3 sequence: CASSPGQGKNNEQFF. The DNA of the CDR3 is TGTGCCAGCAGCCCGGGACAGGGAAAAAACAATGAGCAGTTCTTC.

This clonotype showed up just a few times. The chain links TRBV12-3 or TRBV12-4 to TRBJ1-1; TRBD1 might be the D (5 bases). This CDR3 spans 13 amino acids. V was pared by 3 bases and J by 4 bases, with 9 bases between. The CDR3 loop reads CASSLGEATEAFF. Here the CDR3 DNA reads TGTGCCAGCAGTTTGGGGGAGGCCACTGAAGCTTTCTTT.

This clonotype was counted between two and nine times. V usage is TRBV18 and J usage is TRBJ1-5, with D tentatively TRBD1 (5 bases). Germline CDR1 reads KGHSH; CDR2 reads LQKENI. The CDR3 sequence is 14 residues long. Trimming took 0 bases from V and 6 from J, leaving 9 bases between them. The CDR3 coding sequence is TGTGCCAGCTCACCACCATCAGGGAGTCAGCCCCAGCATTTT. This gives the protein CASSPPSGSQPQHF.

This chain connects TRBV5-4 to TRBJ2-7; 10 bases are a match to TRBD2. Germline loops: CDR1 SGHNT, CDR2 YYREEE (reference sequence). The J segment lost 2 bases and the V segment lost 2 bases, leaving 4 bases of the junction unmatched. This CDR3 comprises 15 residues. The CDR3 DNA reads TGTGCCAGCAGCTTCTACACTAGCGGGGCCTACGAGCAGTACGTC. Protein sequence: CASSFYTSGAYEQYV.

The rearrangement uses TRBV6-1 and TRBJ1-2; TRBD1 matches at 7 bases. Trimming took 6 bases from V and 10 from J; bases not matched to a gene: 14. Germline CDR1 is MNHNS and CDR2 is SASEGT. The CDR3 contains 14 residues. For the CDR3, the DNA is TGTGCCAGCAGGCATACAGGGACAGAGATGGTCTACACCTTC. This translates into CASRHTGTEMVYTF.